One and the same sample provided the 13 T cell receptor beta chains below, sequenced in a study of blood T cell repertoires in COVID-19. Some clones are missing from TCRdb's copy, which holds only in-frame ones; the method was immunoSEQ multiplex PCR. The sample contains around 100,000 clones, around 82% of which appear only once. What was sequenced was peripheral blood. The source is a man between 60 and 70 years old with acute or convalescent COVID-19.

V usage is TRBV28 and J usage is TRBJ1-2; a weak D match, TRBD1 (6 bases). Trimming removed 6 bases from V and 0 bases from J, with 14 bases in between. The CDR3 runs 15 residues. Germline V gene lookup returns CDR1 MDHEN and CDR2 SYDVKM. DNA of the CDR3: TGTGCCAGCAGCCGCATTACAGGGACTAACTATGGCTACACCTTC. Translation gives CASSRITGTNYGYTF.

This clone was seen once. The chain joins TRBV7-9 to TRBJ2-1; 8 bases fit TRBD1. With V trimmed by 3 bases and J by 6 bases, 1 base remained unmatched. Germline CDR1 is SEHNR and CDR2 is FQNEAQ (reference sequence). The CDR3 is made up of 13 amino acids. The CDR3 DNA is TGTGCCAGCAGCTTGACAGGGGTCAATGAGCAGTTCTTC. Its translation is CASSLTGVNEQFF.

The chain combines TRBV7-9 with TRBJ1-3, with a tentative D call TRBD1 (5 bases). Germline V gives CDR1 SEHNR, CDR2 FQNEAQ (reference sequence). This CDR3 is 15 amino acids long. Trimming took 2 bases from V and 2 from J, leaving 10 bases between them. CDR3 sequence: CASSLQGATGNTIYF. The CDR3 coding sequence is TGTGCCAGCAGCTTACAAGGGGCAACTGGAAACACCATATATTTT.

V gene TRBV11-2 combines with J gene TRBJ2-1; D unresolved. This CDR3 region has 17 residues. Between the trimmed V and J ends, which lost 0 bases and 6 bases, there was a span of 18 bases. The germline gives CDR1 SGHAT, CDR2 FQNNGV. The CDR3 nucleotides are TGTGCCAGCAGCTTAGAGAAGGCAGGAAATTATTTCAATGAGCAGTTCTTC. Translating it yields CASSLEKAGNYFNEQFF. The full variable domain, with the rest looked up from reference TRBV11-2 and TRBJ2-1, is EAGVAQSPRYKIIEKRQSVAFWCNPISGHATLYWYQQILGQGPKLLIQFQNNGVVDDSQLPKDRFSAERLKGVDSTLKIQPAKLEDSAVYLCASSLEKAGNYFNEQFFGPGTRLTVL.

This chain joins TRBV5-4 and TRBJ2-1; 12 bases match TRBD2. Unmatched junction bases numbered 7, after V lost 6 bases and J lost 0 bases. Germline lookup yields CDR1 SGHNT and CDR2 YYREEE (reference sequence). The CDR3 runs 17 residues. CDR3 in amino acids: CASKSSTSGSSYNEQFF. CDR3 in DNA: TGTGCCAGCAAGAGCTCGACTAGCGGGAGCTCCTACAATGAGCAGTTCTTC. The full variable domain, in which reference TRBV5-4 and TRBJ2-1 provide the parts outside the CDR3, is ETGVTQSPTHLIKTRGQQVTLRCSSQSGHNTVSWYQQALGQGPQFIFQYYREEENGRGNFPPRFSGLQFPNYSSELNVNALELDDSALYLCASKSSTSGSSYNEQFFGPGTRLTVL.

The rearrangement joins TRBV6-5 to TRBJ1-1, with D tentatively TRBD1 (5 bases). Germline values: CDR1 MNHEY, CDR2 SVGAGI. Trimming took 2 bases from V and 3 from J, leaving 13 bases between them. The CDR3 length is 15 residues. In nucleotides, the CDR3 is TGTGCCAGCAGTTACGGTGGGGGAGGGGACACTGAAGCTTTCTTT. It specifies CASSYGGGGDTEAFF.

The genes are TRBV24-1 and TRBJ2-1, with D perhaps TRBD1 (6 bases). There are 16 residues in the CDR3. Trimming shortened V by 4 bases and J by 6 bases, and 18 bases separated the two germline ends. Germline-derived CDR1 and CDR2 are KGHDR and SFDVKD. CDR3 nucleotides: TGTGCCACCAGTGACCTGGGCTTGGGCAGGGGCAATGAGCAGTTCTTC. This translates into CATSDLGLGRGNEQFF.

This clone has a handful of counts. The rearrangement uses TRBV28 and TRBJ1-1, with D perhaps matching TRBD1 (6 bases). V was cut by 6 bases and J by 0 bases, with 14 bases left in between. From germline, CDR1 is MDHEN and CDR2 SYDVKM. The CDR3 runs to 15 residues. The CDR3, as DNA: TGTGCCAGCAGGGGGACACCAAACATGAACACTGAAGCTTTCTTT. Encoded protein: CASRGTPNMNTEAFF.

The gene calls are TRBV5-4 and TRBJ1-6, with D possibly matching TRBD1 (5 bases). The germline V gene encodes CDR1 SGHNT and CDR2 YYREEE (reference sequence). Trimming left V 1 base short and J 9 bases short, with 8 bases between. The CDR3 runs 13 residues. The DNA for the CDR3 is TGTGCCAGCAGCTTGAGTGGGGCTTCACCCCTCCACTTT. It encodes CASSLSGASPLHF.

The chain couples TRBV10-3 to TRBJ2-7; 7 positions match TRBD1. V was pared by 0 bases and J by 2 bases, with 4 bases of the junction left unmatched. The V gene's germline CDR1 is ENHRY and CDR2 SYGVKD. This CDR3 has 15 residues. This CDR3 reads CAISESNRGAYEQYF. The CDR3 nucleotides are TGTGCCATCAGTGAGTCAAACAGGGGAGCCTACGAGCAGTACTTC.

The chain links TRBV5-4 to TRBJ1-4; 7 nucleotides line up with TRBD1. This CDR3 has 15 amino acids. The germline V gene has CDR1 SGHNT and CDR2 YYREEE (reference sequence). J gave up 5 bases and V 7 bases, and 11 bases lay outside the gene matches. The CDR3 is CASGHSGGRNEKLFF. The CDR3 DNA reads TGTGCCAGCGGGCATTCAGGGGGTCGAAATGAAAAACTGTTTTTT.

The CDR3: CASSVSPSNQPQHF. The CDR3 DNA reads as TGTGCCAGCAGCGTATCTCCTAGCAATCAGCCCCAGCATTTT. The rearrangement joins TRBV9 to TRBJ1-5; unclear D gene. From germline, CDR1 is SGDLS and CDR2 YYNGEE. The CDR3 is 14 amino acids. V gave up 1 base and J gave up 0 bases, with 5 bases separating them. The full variable domain, completed using reference TRBV9 and TRBJ1-5, is DSGVTQTPKHLITATGQRVTLRCSPRSGDLSVYWYQQSLDQGLQFLIQYYNGEERAKGNILERFSAQQFPDLHSELNLSSLELGDSALYFCASSVSPSNQPQHFGDGTRLSIL.

The chain combines TRBV30 with TRBJ1-5; TRBD1 agrees at 7 bases. Germline values: CDR1 GTSNPN, CDR2 SVGIG (reference sequence). V was clipped by 0 bases and J by 5 bases; unmatched bases: 7. The CDR3 covers 15 residues. This CDR3 reads CAWSVGSGGHQPQHF. For the CDR3, the DNA is TGTGCCTGGAGTGTAGGGTCAGGGGGACATCAGCCCCAGCATTTT.